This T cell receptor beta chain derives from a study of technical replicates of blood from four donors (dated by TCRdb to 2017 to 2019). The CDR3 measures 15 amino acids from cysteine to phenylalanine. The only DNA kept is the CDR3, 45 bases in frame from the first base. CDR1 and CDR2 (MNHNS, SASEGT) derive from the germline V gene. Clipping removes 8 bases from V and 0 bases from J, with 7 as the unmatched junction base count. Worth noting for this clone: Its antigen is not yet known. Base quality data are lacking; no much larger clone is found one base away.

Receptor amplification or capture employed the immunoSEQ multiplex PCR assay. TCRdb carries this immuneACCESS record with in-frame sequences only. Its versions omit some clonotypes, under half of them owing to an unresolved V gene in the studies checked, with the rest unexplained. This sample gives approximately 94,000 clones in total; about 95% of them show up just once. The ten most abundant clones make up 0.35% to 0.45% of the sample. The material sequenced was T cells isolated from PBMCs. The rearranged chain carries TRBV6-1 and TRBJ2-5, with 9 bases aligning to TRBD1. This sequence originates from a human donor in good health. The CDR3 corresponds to CASRRQGVYQETQYF. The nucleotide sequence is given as TGTGCCAGCCGACGACAGGGGGTTTACCAAGAGACCCAGTACTTC.